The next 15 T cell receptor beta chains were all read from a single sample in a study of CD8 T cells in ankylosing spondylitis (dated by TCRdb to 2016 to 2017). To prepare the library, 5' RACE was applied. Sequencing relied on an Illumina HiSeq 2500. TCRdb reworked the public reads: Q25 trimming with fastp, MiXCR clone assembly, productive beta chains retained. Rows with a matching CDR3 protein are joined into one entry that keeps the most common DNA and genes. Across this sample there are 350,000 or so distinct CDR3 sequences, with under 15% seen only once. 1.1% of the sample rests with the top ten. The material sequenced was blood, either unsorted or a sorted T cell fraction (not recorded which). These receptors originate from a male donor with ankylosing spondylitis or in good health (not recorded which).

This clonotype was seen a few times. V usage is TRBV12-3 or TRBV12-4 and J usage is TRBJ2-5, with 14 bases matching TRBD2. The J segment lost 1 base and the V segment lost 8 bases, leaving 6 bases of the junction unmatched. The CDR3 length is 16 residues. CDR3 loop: CASSTGTSGGQETQYF. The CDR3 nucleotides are TGTGCCAGCTCGACCGGGACTAGCGGGGGCCAAGAGACCCAGTACTTC.

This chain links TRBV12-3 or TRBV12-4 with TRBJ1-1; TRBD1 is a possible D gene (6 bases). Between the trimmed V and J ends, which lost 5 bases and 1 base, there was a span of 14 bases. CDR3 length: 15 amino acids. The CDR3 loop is CASSHAGTQNTEAFF. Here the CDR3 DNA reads TGTGCCAGCAGTCATGCCGGGACACAGAACACTGAAGCTTTCTTT.

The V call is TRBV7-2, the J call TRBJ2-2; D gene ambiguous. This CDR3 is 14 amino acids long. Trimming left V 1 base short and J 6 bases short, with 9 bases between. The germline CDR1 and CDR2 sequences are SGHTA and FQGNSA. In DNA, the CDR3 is TGTGCCAGCAGCTTAGAGGTAGCCCCCGGGGAGCTGTTTTTT. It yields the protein CASSLEVAPGELFF.

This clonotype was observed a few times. CDR3 DNA sequence: TGCGCCAGCAGCTTTCTTGGGCTAGCGGGAGAGGTCTCGCAGTTCTTC. Residues: CASSFLGLAGEVSQFF. V is TRBV5-1 and J is TRBJ2-1, with TRBD2 matching 10 bases. This CDR3 has 16 amino acids. Germline assignment: CDR1 SGHRS and CDR2 YFSETQ. Unmatched junction bases numbered 14, after V lost 2 bases and J lost 12 bases.

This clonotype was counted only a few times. The CDR3 nucleotides are TGTGCCAGCAATATAGCGGCTAGCGGGGGGTTTTTGAAGACCCAGTACTTC. It is translated as CASNIAASGGFLKTQYF. The rearrangement joins TRBV5-6 to TRBJ2-5, with 11 bases that match TRBD2. Germline V lookup: CDR1 SGHDT, CDR2 YYEEEE. The ends lost 6 bases at V and 6 bases at J; junction bases unmatched: 16. This CDR3 has 17 amino acids.

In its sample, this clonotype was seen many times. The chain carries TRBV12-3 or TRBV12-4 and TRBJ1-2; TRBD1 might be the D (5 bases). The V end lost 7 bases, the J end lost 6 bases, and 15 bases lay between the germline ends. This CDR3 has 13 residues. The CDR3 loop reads CASNSGTEDGYTF. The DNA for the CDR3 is TGTGCCAGCAATTCCGGGACGGAAGATGGCTACACCTTC.

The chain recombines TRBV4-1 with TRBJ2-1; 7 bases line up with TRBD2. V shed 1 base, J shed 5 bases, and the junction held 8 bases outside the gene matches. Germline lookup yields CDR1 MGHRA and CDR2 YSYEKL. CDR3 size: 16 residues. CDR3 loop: CASSQVPGGYNNEQFF. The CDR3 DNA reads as TGCGCCAGCAGCCAAGTTCCGGGAGGTTACAACAATGAGCAGTTCTTC.

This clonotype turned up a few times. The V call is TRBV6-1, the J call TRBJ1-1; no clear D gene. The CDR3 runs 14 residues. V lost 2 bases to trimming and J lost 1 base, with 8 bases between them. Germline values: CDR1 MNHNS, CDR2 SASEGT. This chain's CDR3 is CASSEISSNTEAFF. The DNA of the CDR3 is TGTGCCAGCAGTGAAATCTCCTCGAACACTGAAGCTTTCTTT.

CDR3 in DNA: TGTGCCACCAGCAGGGGCGGGACAGCTAGCTCCTACGAGCAGTACTTC. As protein: CATSRGGTASSYEQYF. V gene TRBV15 combines with J gene TRBJ2-7; perhaps TRBD1 as D (7 bases). Trimming removed 3 bases at V and 0 bases at J, with 15 bases between. From germline, CDR1 is LNHNV and CDR2 YYDKDF (reference sequence). The CDR3 runs to 16 residues.

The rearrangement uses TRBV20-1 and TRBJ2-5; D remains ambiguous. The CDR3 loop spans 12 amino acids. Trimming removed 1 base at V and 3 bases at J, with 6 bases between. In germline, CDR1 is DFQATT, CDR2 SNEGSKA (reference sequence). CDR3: CSARVAEETQYF. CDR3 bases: TGCAGTGCTAGAGTGGCGGAAGAGACCCAGTACTTC.

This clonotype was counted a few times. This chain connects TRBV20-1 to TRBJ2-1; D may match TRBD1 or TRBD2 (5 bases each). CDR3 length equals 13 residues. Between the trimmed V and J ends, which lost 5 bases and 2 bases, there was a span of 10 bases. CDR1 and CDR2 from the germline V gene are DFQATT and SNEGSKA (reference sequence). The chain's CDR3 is CSARDPTYNEQFF. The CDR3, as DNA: TGCAGTGCTCGGGACCCGACCTACAATGAGCAGTTCTTC.

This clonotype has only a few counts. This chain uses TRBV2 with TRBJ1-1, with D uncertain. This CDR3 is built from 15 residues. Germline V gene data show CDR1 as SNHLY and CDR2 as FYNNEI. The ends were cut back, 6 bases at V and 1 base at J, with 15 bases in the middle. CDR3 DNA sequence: TGTGCCAGCAGGTCATTTTCCGCGGGGAACACTGAAGCTTTCTTT. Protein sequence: CASRSFSAGNTEAFF.

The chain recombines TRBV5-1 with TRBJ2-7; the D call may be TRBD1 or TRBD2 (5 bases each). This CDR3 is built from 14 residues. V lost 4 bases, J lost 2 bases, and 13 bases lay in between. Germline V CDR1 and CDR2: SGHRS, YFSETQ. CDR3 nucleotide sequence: TGCGCCAGCAGCCTTACCCGGGGCCCCTACGAGCAGTACTTC. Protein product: CASSLTRGPYEQYF.

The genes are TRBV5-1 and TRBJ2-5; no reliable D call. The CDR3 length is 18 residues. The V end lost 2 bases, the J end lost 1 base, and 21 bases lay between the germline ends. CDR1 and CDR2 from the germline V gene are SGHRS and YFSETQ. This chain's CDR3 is CASSFEPGSQGLQETQYF. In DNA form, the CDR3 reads TGCGCCAGCAGCTTCGAGCCGGGTTCCCAAGGGCTCCAAGAGACCCAGTACTTC.

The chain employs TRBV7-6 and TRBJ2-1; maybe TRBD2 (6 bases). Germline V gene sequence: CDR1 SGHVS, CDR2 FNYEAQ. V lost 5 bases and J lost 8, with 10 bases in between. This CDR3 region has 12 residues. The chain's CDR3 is CASSLPSDEQFF. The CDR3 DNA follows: TGTGCCAGCAGCCTTCCTAGCGATGAGCAGTTCTTC.